One and the same sample provided the 10 T cell receptor beta chains below, sequenced in a study of Graves' ophthalmopathy and Graves' hyperthyroidism. The sequenced template was RNA, covering the TCR beta CDR3 region. Second-round multiplex PCR came after a first-round RT-PCR that employed HTBI primers. TCRdb ran MiXCR on the multiplex PCR reads and lists one entry per CDR3 protein. The data hold over 500,000 distinct CDR3 sequences, with 22% observed a single time. The sequenced sample consisted of peripheral blood. The receptor source for this set is a woman between 18 and 29 years old with stable Graves' hyperthyroidism. Some clones in this sample may be carry-over from other donors' samples.

The rearrangement joins TRBV6-5 to TRBJ1-1; the D is unclear. CDR1 MNHEY and CDR2 SVGAGI come from the germline V gene. V lost 2 bases and J 0 bases, leaving 10 bases between the germline ends. The CDR3 consists of 15 residues. The CDR3 bases are TGTGCCAGCAGTTACGGCTTCGGGGTGAACACTGAAGCTTTCTTT. Residues: CASSYGFGVNTEAFF.

In its sample, this clonotype was seen many times. This sequence joins TRBV3-1 and TRBJ1-1, with unresolved D. The germline CDR1 and CDR2 sequences are LGHDT and YNNKEL (reference sequence). This CDR3 has 13 amino acids. Trimming left V 2 bases short and J 1 base short, with 5 bases between. The chain's CDR3 is CASSQYQNTEAFF. CDR3 coding DNA: TGTGCCAGCAGCCAATATCAGAACACTGAAGCTTTCTTT.

This clonotype came up many times. The chain combines TRBV11-1 with TRBJ2-2; 9 bases map to TRBD2. Trimming cost V 2 bases and J 0 bases; bases outside gene matches: 4. Germline CDR1 is SGHAT and CDR2 is FQDESV (reference sequence). The CDR3 length is 17 residues. Here the CDR3 reads CASSLPLAGANTGELFF. The CDR3 DNA is TGTGCCAGCAGCTTACCCTTAGCGGGGGCGAACACCGGGGAGCTGTTTTTT. Combining the CDR3 with reference TRBV11-1 and TRBJ2-2 gives the whole variable domain EAEVAQSPRYKITEKSQAVAFWCDPISGHATLYWYRQILGQGPELLVQFQDESVVDDSQLPKDRFSAERLKGVDSTLKIQPAELGDSAMYLCASSLPLAGANTGELFFGEGSRLTVL.

This clonotype has at least ten counts. The chain joins TRBV20-1 to TRBJ1-6, with 7 positions matching TRBD1. The CDR3 covers 14 residues. V was clipped by 6 bases and J by 6 bases; unmatched bases: 8. CDR1 is DFQATT and CDR2 is SNEGSKA in the germline V gene (reference sequence). The CDR3 region is CSARQGPVNSPLHF. The CDR3 DNA is TGCAGTGCCCGACAGGGCCCGGTTAATTCACCCCTCCACTTT.

This clonotype was counted at least ten times. The V call is TRBV5-1, the J call TRBJ1-1, with unresolved D. V lost 0 bases and J 3 bases, leaving 12 bases between the germline ends. CDR1 SGHRS and CDR2 YFSETQ come from the germline V gene. The CDR3 has 15 residues. The CDR3 sequence: CASSLANRDHTEAFF. Here the CDR3 DNA reads TGCGCCAGCAGCTTGGCAAACAGAGACCACACTGAAGCTTTCTTT.

This clonotype was recorded at least ten times. The V call is TRBV20-1, the J call TRBJ1-5; the D is unclear. Germline CDR1 and CDR2: DFQATT and SNEGSKA (reference sequence). The length of the CDR3 is 15 residues. Trimming shortened V by 0 bases and J by 3 bases, and 12 bases separated the two germline ends. The CDR3 protein is CSARDRVEPNQPQHF. The CDR3, as DNA: TGCAGTGCTAGAGATAGGGTAGAACCCAATCAGCCCCAGCATTTT.

This clonotype has at least ten counts. The chain uses TRBV6-5 and TRBJ2-2; D is unresolved. The CDR3 consists of 14 residues. CDR1 and CDR2 (germline): MNHEY, SVGAGI. V dropped 0 bases and J dropped 6 bases, with 8 bases sitting between them. CDR3 sequence: CASSYSILPGELFF. CDR3 DNA: TGTGCCAGCAGTTACTCGATCCTTCCCGGGGAGCTGTTTTTT.

The rearrangement uses TRBV12-3 or TRBV12-4 and TRBJ1-1, with a weak D call TRBD1 (5 bases). The V end was cut by 2 bases, the J end by 1 base, with 11 bases between. This CDR3 has 15 residues. CDR3 loop: CASSLSGAWNTEAFF. In DNA form, the CDR3 reads TGTGCCAGCAGTTTAAGCGGGGCGTGGAACACTGAAGCTTTCTTT.

This clonotype appeared many times. The chain has TRBV29-1 and TRBJ2-7, with D maybe TRBD1 (6 bases). This CDR3 comprises 13 residues. V lost 4 bases and J lost 0, with 10 bases in between. The germline gives CDR1 SQVTM, CDR2 ANQGSEA. CDR3 region: CSVVGAPSYEQYF. As DNA, the CDR3 is TGCAGCGTTGTGGGGGCCCCCTCCTACGAGCAGTACTTC.

This clonotype has at least ten counts. CDR3 in DNA: TGTGCCAGCAGTCCCGGGGCTTTGAGGGGGTCCCACGAGCAGTACTTC. Protein sequence: CASSPGALRGSHEQYF. V gene TRBV6-8 combines with J gene TRBJ2-7, with TRBD1 as a possible D gene (6 bases). This CDR3 contains 16 residues. Germline CDR1 is MNHGY and CDR2 is SAAAGT. The ends were cut back, 5 bases at V and 5 bases at J, with 22 bases in the middle.